A single sample gave rise to the 4 T cell receptor beta chains below, sequenced in a study of blood T cells in healthy people across ages. A sample-barcoded 5' primer and a J-beta primer mix were used in a second PCR of about 7 to 11 cycles. Each CDR3 protein is one row after TCRdb ran MiXCR on the 5' RACE reads. This sample has under 1,100,000 distinct CDR3 sequences, with around 27% found just once. The same data also contributed to another study, on T cells of mothers and their children.

Source material: blood. Every receptor here comes from a girl aged 2-10 years in good health.

V and J are TRBV3-1 and TRBJ2-1; TRBD1 might be the D (6 bases). Germline values: CDR1 LGHDT, CDR2 YNNKEL (reference sequence). This CDR3 region has 13 residues. V dropped 3 bases and J dropped 9 bases, with 12 bases sitting between them. Written as DNA, the CDR3 is TGTGCCAGCAGCCACGTCCGAGGGGGTGAGCAGTTCTTC. This gives the protein CASSHVRGGEQFF.

This sequence joins TRBV10-3 and TRBJ2-7, with a tentative D call TRBD2 (6 bases). The V end lost 0 bases, the J end lost 6 bases, and 9 bases lay between the germline ends. Germline V CDR1 and CDR2: ENHRY, SYGVKD. The CDR3 is 13 residues long. CDR3 coding DNA: TGTGCCATCAGTGAGTCGGAGGGCTGCGAGCAGTACTTC. As protein: CAISESEGCEQYF.

This clonotype was picked up a small number of times. V usage is TRBV6-2 or TRBV6-3 and J usage is TRBJ2-7; 7 bases agree with TRBD1. V lost 4 bases, J lost 5 bases, and 5 bases stayed unmatched. Germline V gene data show CDR1 as MNHEY and CDR2 as SVGEGT. This CDR3 contains 13 residues. CDR3: CASSWHRGDEQYF. Written as DNA, the CDR3 is TGTGCCAGCAGTTGGCACAGGGGTGACGAGCAGTACTTC.

The table lists this clonotype with a few counts. This chain joins TRBV6-6 and TRBJ2-1; TRBD2 is a possible D gene (6 bases). V lost 8 bases and J 6 bases, leaving 14 bases between the germline ends. Germline V gene lookup returns CDR1 MNHNY and CDR2 SVGAGI (reference sequence). The CDR3 runs 13 residues. Here the CDR3 DNA reads TGTGCCAGCGATGATCGGAGGGGCAATGAGCAGTTCTTC. This encodes CASDDRRGNEQFF.